The 20 T cell receptor beta chains listed next were all sequenced from one sample in a study of control samples from healthy donors and cancer patients (dated by TCRdb to the early 2020s). The library was made by the immunoSEQ multiplex PCR assay. The table comes from immuneACCESS by way of TCRdb, which keeps in-frame sequences with V and J called. Part of the clones is missing from these tables; in studies checked, under half for an unresolved V gene and the rest for unknown reasons. The sample has some 49,000 clones on record, about 86% of them singletons. The top ten clonotypes cover roughly 2.8% of the sample. Sequenced material: PBMCs. These receptors originate from a woman between 45 and 65 years old with lung cancer.

The chain uses TRBV12-3 or TRBV12-4 and TRBJ1-2; D remains unclear. The CDR3 contains 13 residues. V lost 4 bases, J lost 8 bases, and 14 bases lay in between. In nucleotides, the CDR3 is TGTGCCAGCAGTTCGTCTGCCTCGAGAGGCTACACCTTC. Amino acids: CASSSSASRGYTF.

The chain has TRBV6-2 or TRBV6-3 and TRBJ2-2; no clear D gene. The CDR3 covers 14 residues. Trimming pared 4 bases from V and 1 base from J, leaving 7 bases between. Germline V gene sequence: CDR1 MNHEY, CDR2 SVGEGT. In nucleotides, the CDR3 is TGTGCCAGCAGTTCTCGACAGAACACCGGGGAGCTGTTTTTT. Protein sequence: CASSSRQNTGELFF.

The chain recombines TRBV13 with TRBJ1-1; 7 bases align to TRBD1. J was trimmed by 1 base and V by 6 bases; bases with no gene match: 11. CDR1 PRHDT and CDR2 FYEKMQ come from the germline V gene (reference sequence). This CDR3 region has 16 residues. The chain's CDR3 is CASRRNRGTSNTEAFF. The CDR3 nucleotides read TGTGCCAGCAGGCGAAACAGGGGAACGTCGAACACTGAAGCTTTCTTT.

The CDR3 DNA sequence: TGTGCCAGCAGGGGGCCAAGCACAGATACGCAGTATTTT. Protein product: CASRGPSTDTQYF. This chain connects TRBV27 to TRBJ2-3; a weak D match, TRBD1 (5 bases). Trimming stripped 6 bases from V and 0 bases from J, with 7 bases between. CDR3 size: 13 residues. CDR1 and CDR2 from the germline V gene are MNHEY and SMNVEV (reference sequence).

This clone is labeled medium-sized. The chain carries TRBV5-4 and TRBJ1-2, with 8 bases matching TRBD1. J was trimmed by 5 bases and V by 4 bases; bases with no gene match: 4. CDR3 length: 13 residues. The germline gives CDR1 SGHNT, CDR2 YYREEE (reference sequence). The CDR3 here is CASSHGQGYGYTF. The DNA for the CDR3 is TGTGCCAGCAGCCACGGACAGGGATATGGCTACACCTTC.

The V and J genes are TRBV28 and TRBJ1-3; D remains unclear. Germline CDR1 reads MDHEN; CDR2 reads SYDVKM. This CDR3 is 14 amino acids long. V lost 6 bases and J lost 4, with 13 bases in between. CDR3 sequence reads: CASSREGTGNTIYF. CDR3 DNA sequence: TGTGCCAGCAGCCGGGAAGGCACAGGAAACACCATATATTTT. The complete variable domain, with remaining parts taken from reference TRBV28 and TRBJ1-3, reads DVKVTQSSRYLVKRTGEKVFLECVQDMDHENMFWYRQDPGLGLRLIYFSYDVKMKEKGDIPEGYSVSREKKERFSLILESASTNQTSMYLCASSREGTGNTIYFGEGSWLTVV.

The chain joins TRBV7-2 to TRBJ2-5; D might be TRBD1 or TRBD2, each matching 5 bases. V lost 6 bases to trimming and J lost 1 base, with 12 bases between them. The CDR3 loop spans 14 amino acids. CDR1 and CDR2 from the germline V gene are SGHTA and FQGNSA. The CDR3 sequence: CASRLTGGQETQYF. The DNA for the CDR3 is TGTGCCAGCAGACTAACAGGAGGCCAAGAGACCCAGTACTTC.

The rearrangement uses TRBV18 and TRBJ1-2; 8 bases match TRBD1. The CDR3 covers 15 residues. Trimming at V came to 3 bases and at J to 4 bases, leaving 7 bases not matched to a gene. Germline CDR1 KGHSH, CDR2 LQKENI. The CDR3 DNA is TGTGCCAGCTCACCCTCCCGGACAGGGATCTATGGCTACACCTTC. The encoded protein is CASSPSRTGIYGYTF.

V is TRBV7-2 and J is TRBJ1-2; no definite D call. Germline loops: CDR1 SGHTA, CDR2 FQGNSA. Between the trimmed V and J ends, which lost 1 base and 3 bases, there was a span of 9 bases. There are 14 residues in the CDR3. CDR3 DNA: TGTGCCAGCAGCTTAGGTGGGGTCGACTATGGCTACACCTTC. It is translated as CASSLGGVDYGYTF.

The V call is TRBV13, the J call TRBJ2-1; D gene uncertain. There are 13 residues in the CDR3. Germline lookup yields CDR1 PRHDT and CDR2 FYEKMQ (reference sequence). V was trimmed by 4 bases and J by 9 bases, leaving 13 bases between them. Written as DNA, the CDR3 is TGTGCCAGCAGCTCCACCAAAAGAGGTGAGCAGTTCTTC. This codes for CASSSTKRGEQFF.

V gene TRBV15 combines with J gene TRBJ1-5; the match to TRBD1 covers 9 bases. CDR1 and CDR2 from the germline V gene are LNHNV and YYDKDF (reference sequence). V trimming: 1 base; J trimming: 3 bases; junction bases outside the gene matches: 4. The CDR3 loop spans 16 amino acids. The CDR3: CATSRGGDRANQPQHF. The CDR3 region has the DNA TGTGCCACCAGCAGAGGGGGGGACAGGGCCAATCAGCCCCAGCATTTT.

V usage is TRBV25-1 and J usage is TRBJ1-1, with D unresolved. This CDR3 comprises 14 residues. The V end was cut by 3 bases, the J end by 7 bases, with 15 bases between. The V gene's germline CDR1 is MGHDK and CDR2 SYGVNS. CDR3 sequence: CASSDESSLIEAFF. In DNA, the CDR3 is TGTGCCAGCAGTGATGAAAGCAGTTTGATTGAAGCTTTCTTT.

This rearrangement joins TRBV19 to TRBJ2-2; 9 positions match TRBD1. The J segment lost 4 bases and the V segment lost 5 bases, leaving 8 bases of the junction unmatched. Germline lookup yields CDR1 LNHDA and CDR2 SQIVND (reference sequence). This CDR3 comprises 16 residues. CDR3 sequence reads: CASSRAGTGITGELFF. CDR3 DNA: TGTGCCAGTAGTCGAGCCGGGACAGGGATCACCGGGGAGCTGTTTTTT.

The rearrangement joins TRBV7-9 to TRBJ1-5, with D possibly TRBD1 on 5 matching bases. Germline CDR1 reads SEHNR; CDR2 reads FQNEAQ (reference sequence). Deletions cut 1 base from V and 1 base from J, with 5 bases between. This CDR3 has 14 residues. The CDR3 sequence is CASSLGQSNQPQHF. The CDR3 DNA is TGTGCCAGCAGCTTAGGACAGAGCAATCAGCCCCAGCATTTT. Filled out from reference TRBV7-9 and TRBJ1-5, the complete variable domain reads DTGVSQNPRHKITKRGQNVTFRCDPISEHNRLYWYRQTLGQGPEFLTYFQNEAQLEKSRLLSDRFSAERPKGSFSTLEIQRTEQGDSAMYLCASSLGQSNQPQHFGDGTRLSIL.

V usage is TRBV28 and J usage is TRBJ2-1; tentative D call: TRBD1 (5 bases). Trimming pared 7 bases from V and 3 bases from J, leaving 13 bases between. The CDR3 is made up of 14 amino acids. Germline CDR1 reads MDHEN; CDR2 reads SYDVKM. CDR3 sequence reads: CASKQEHLYNEQFF. In DNA, the CDR3 is TGTGCCAGCAAACAGGAGCACCTCTACAATGAGCAGTTCTTC.

This clone was seen a few times. Different DNA sequences within this sample yield the same CDR3. The chain couples TRBV7-9 to TRBJ1-5; D gene ambiguous. This CDR3 comprises 12 residues. Trimming cost V 1 base and J 7 bases, with 5 bases left between them. Germline V CDR1 and CDR2: SEHNR, FQNEAQ (reference sequence). The CDR3 loop is CASSLEGQPQHF. CDR3 DNA sequence: TGTGCCAGCAGCTTAGAGGGCCAGCCCCAGCATTTT.

This clone was observed a few times. This rearrangement joins TRBV3-1 (or the pseudogene TRBV3-2) to TRBJ2-7; D ambiguous. The CDR3 length is 15 residues. Trimming shortened V by 3 bases and J by 0 bases, and 12 bases separated the two germline ends. In germline, CDR1 is LGHDT, CDR2 YNNKEL (reference sequence). The CDR3 reads CASSHPKRSSYEQYF. In nucleotides, the CDR3 is TGTGCCAGCAGCCATCCTAAGAGATCCTCCTACGAGCAGTACTTC.

The chain is built from TRBV6-4 and TRBJ1-1; D is ambiguous. V was pared by 6 bases and J by 4 bases, with 12 bases between. CDR3 length: 13 residues. Germline assignment: CDR1 MRHNA and CDR2 SNTAGT. The CDR3 reads CASSAVLGTEAFF. DNA of the CDR3: TGTGCCAGCAGCGCGGTCCTAGGCACTGAAGCTTTCTTT.

The rearrangement links TRBV2 to TRBJ1-5, with unresolved D. The CDR3 extends over 14 amino acids. Trimming took off 1 base at V and 9 bases at J, with 13 bases between the two ends. Germline V gives CDR1 SNHLY, CDR2 FYNNEI. This CDR3 reads CASSEGRPNVPQHF. The CDR3 coding sequence is TGTGCCAGCAGTGAAGGGCGTCCCAATGTGCCCCAGCATTTT.

The V gene is TRBV30, the J gene TRBJ2-1, with 9 bases lining up with TRBD2. Germline trimming cut 0 bases from V and 7 bases from J; bases unmatched to any gene: 4. The length of the CDR3 is 14 residues. Germline V gene sequence: CDR1 GTSNPN, CDR2 SVGIG (reference sequence). CDR3 bases: TGTGCCTGGAGTGTTGGGCTAGCGGGGAATGAGCAGTTCTTC. As protein: CAWSVGLAGNEQFF.